The clone carrying this T cell receptor beta chain was detected a few times. The entry originates in a study of early T cells in non-severe SARS-CoV-2 infection. Individually, cDNA molecules had unique molecular identifiers attached to them. TCRdb reanalysed the 5' RACE reads using MiXCR and keeps one entry per CDR3 protein. The sample holds about 83,000 distinct CDR3 sequences; 8% to 13% are singletons and the top ten take around 7.5%. The material sequenced was whole blood, taken at baseline. The receptor's source is an adult who was a healthcare worker with PCR-confirmed SARS-CoV-2 infection or an uninfected control (not recorded which).

The CDR3 sequence is CASKDREAYEQYF. The DNA of the CDR3 is TGTGCCAGCAAGGACAGGGAGGCGTACGAGCAGTACTTC. The genes are TRBV12-3 or TRBV12-4 and TRBJ2-7; 8 bases fit TRBD1. The ends lost 7 bases at V and 4 bases at J; junction bases unmatched: 6. This CDR3 has 13 amino acids.